This passage covers 11 T cell receptor beta chains from one sample sequenced in a study of OX40 agonist ivuxolimab in advanced cancers. Data came from immunoSEQ multiplex PCR; TCRdb stores just in-frame clones and leaves some out. The table has some 83,000 clones, 80% to 90% seen once. Sequences were derived from CD4+ or CD8+ T cells sorted from blood, sampled in a trial of the OX40 agonist ivuxolimab. The receptors here all came from an adult with an advanced solid tumor such as melanoma, head and neck, liver or kidney cancer.

This clone was seen more than once but under ten times. The rearrangement links TRBV28 to TRBJ2-3; 7 bases map to TRBD2. The CDR3 has 15 residues. The V gene's germline CDR1 is MDHEN and CDR2 SYDVKM. Trimming cost V 3 bases and J 2 bases; bases outside gene matches: 5. CDR3 coding DNA: TGTGCCAGCAGTTTTGGACTAGAAAACACAGATACGCAGTATTTT. Translated, it gives CASSFGLENTDTQYF.

The chain carries TRBV5-1 and TRBJ2-5; D is undetermined. Trimming took off 10 bases at V and 5 bases at J, with 18 bases between the two ends. Per germline, CDR1 SGHRS and CDR2 YFSETQ. This CDR3 region has 13 residues. The chain's CDR3 is CAGAGGVGETQYF. The CDR3 DNA is TGCGCCGGCGCCGGTGGAGTGGGTGAGACCCAGTACTTC.

J is TRBJ2-7 and V is TRBV5-4; 7 bases fit TRBD1. The germline V gene has CDR1 SGHNT and CDR2 YYREEE (reference sequence). V was pared by 0 bases and J by 7 bases, with 7 bases of the junction left unmatched. The CDR3 has 14 residues. The CDR3 spells CASSLEGARLEQYF. For the CDR3, the DNA is TGTGCCAGCAGCTTGGAGGGGGCTAGGTTGGAGCAGTACTTC. Looking up the rest from reference TRBV5-4 and TRBJ2-7 gives the full variable domain: ETGVTQSPTHLIKTRGQQVTLRCSSQSGHNTVSWYQQALGQGPQFIFQYYREEENGRGNFPPRFSGLQFPNYSSELNVNALELDDSALYLCASSLEGARLEQYFGPGTRLTVT.

This chain connects TRBV28 to TRBJ1-5, with TRBD1 matching over 9 bases. V gave up 6 bases and J gave up 6 bases; unmatched junction bases: 9. CDR1 and CDR2 from the germline V gene are MDHEN and SYDVKM. The CDR3 contains 15 residues. CDR3: CASRLQGAPSQPQHF. DNA for the CDR3: TGTGCCAGCAGGCTACAGGGGGCTCCAAGTCAGCCCCAGCATTTT.

Of note for this clone: At one boundary the junction diverges from the germline segment, which might be a read error. CDR3 in amino acids: CASSQGVGQPRTGYTF. Here the CDR3 DNA reads TGCGCCAGCAGCCAAGGGGTGGGGCAACCCAGAACGGGCTACACCTTC. This chain uses TRBV5-4 with TRBJ1-2, with D perhaps matching TRBD1 (5 bases). This CDR3 region has 16 residues. Germline-derived CDR1 and CDR2 are SGHNT and YYREEE (reference sequence).

This chain uses TRBV11-2 with TRBJ2-2; TRBD2 matches at 8 bases. Trimming at V came to 8 bases and at J to 4 bases, leaving 6 bases not matched to a gene. CDR1 and CDR2 (germline): SGHAT, FQNNGV. The CDR3 runs to 14 residues. CDR3 protein: CASRRGGSTGELFF. The DNA of the CDR3 is TGTGCCAGCCGACGGGGGGGGAGCACCGGGGAGCTGTTTTTT.

V usage is TRBV28 and J usage is TRBJ1-4; D uncertain. Per germline, CDR1 MDHEN and CDR2 SYDVKM. V shed 8 bases and J shed 3 bases, with 7 bases lying between them. The CDR3 contains 12 residues. CDR3 in amino acids: CASSQANEKLFF. The CDR3 region has the DNA TGTGCCAGCTCGCAAGCTAATGAAAAACTGTTTTTT.

This clone occurred once. The V and J genes are TRBV7-2 and TRBJ2-7, with a tentative D call TRBD1 (5 bases). Germline loops: CDR1 SGHTA, CDR2 FQGNSA. Trimming pared 5 bases from V and 4 bases from J, leaving 21 bases between. This CDR3 has 16 residues. The CDR3 here is CASSPRVQGPVYEQYF. CDR3 sequence (DNA): TGTGCCAGCAGCCCTCGGGTCCAGGGCCCAGTTTACGAGCAGTACTTC.

Turning to this clone: A read error may produce the germline difference seen at one junction end. The chain carries TRBV19 and TRBJ2-5; no definite D call. CDR1 LNHDA and CDR2 SQIVND come from the germline V gene (reference sequence). The CDR3 sequence is 13 residues long. CDR3 loop: CASSTGPTGPPDF. As DNA, the CDR3 is TGTGCCAGTAGTACGGGTCCGACGGGCCCGCCGGACTTC.

The gene calls are TRBV6-1 and TRBJ2-4; D gene unclear. CDR1 and CDR2 (germline): MNHNS, SASEGT. V lost 3 bases and J lost 0, with 6 bases in between. The CDR3 totals 14 residues. CDR3 region: CASSEGIAKNIQYF. The CDR3 DNA is TGTGCCAGCAGTGAGGGGATAGCCAAAAACATTCAGTACTTC.

The chain is built from TRBV7-2 and TRBJ2-1, with D perhaps matching TRBD1 (5 bases). V lost 5 bases to trimming and J lost 7 bases, with 9 bases between them. This CDR3 has 12 residues. Germline V gene lookup returns CDR1 SGHTA and CDR2 FQGNSA. The CDR3 here is CASSPRENEQFF. For the CDR3, the DNA is TGTGCCAGCAGCCCCAGGGAAAATGAGCAGTTCTTC.